This T cell receptor (beta chain) derives from a study of metastatic and nonmetastatic thyroid tumors. Study information: Samples came from malignant and benign thyroid patients, and repertoires were compared across blood and tumor or nodule tissue.

Original analysis: Researchers built a distant-metastasis classifier for papillary thyroid cancer that drew on CDR3 differences across clinicopathological groups. TCRdb re-called clones via MiXCR from the PCR reads. These V and J calls originate from TCRdb's pipeline instead of the authors' own analysis. In the table there are around 31,000 clones, about a fifth of which are singletons. Thyroid surgery took place with no prior treatment in any patient. V gave up 5 bases and J gave up 7 bases, with 18 bases separating them. Germline CDR1 reads LNHDA; CDR2 reads SQIVND (reference sequence). The CDR3 covers 15 residues. Broader study findings: Significantly greater TCR beta diversity was reportedly found in malignant thyroid tumors than in benign nodules (in blood and tumor).

This clone was picked up a small number of times. Its target is unknown. The specimen was tumor tissue. This chain connects TRBV19 to TRBJ1-5; D is ambiguous. This receptor was taken from a male donor with papillary thyroid cancer or a benign thyroid nodule (not recorded which). Some clones in this sample may be carry-over from other donors' samples. CDR3 DNA sequence: TGTGCCAGTAGTTTGCGACATGGGGTCCGGCAGCCCCAGCATTTT. It is translated as CASSLRHGVRQPQHF.